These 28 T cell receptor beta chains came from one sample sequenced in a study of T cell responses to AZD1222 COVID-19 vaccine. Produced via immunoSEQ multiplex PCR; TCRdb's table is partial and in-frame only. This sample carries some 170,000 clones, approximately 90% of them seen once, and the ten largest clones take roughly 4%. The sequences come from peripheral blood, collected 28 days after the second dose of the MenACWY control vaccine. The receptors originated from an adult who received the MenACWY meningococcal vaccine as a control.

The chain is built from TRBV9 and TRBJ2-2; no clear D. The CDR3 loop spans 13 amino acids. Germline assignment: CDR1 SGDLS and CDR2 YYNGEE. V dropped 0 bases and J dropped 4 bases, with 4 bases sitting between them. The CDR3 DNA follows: TGTGCCAGCAGCGTAGTACCCACCGGGGAGCTGTTTTTT. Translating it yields CASSVVPTGELFF.

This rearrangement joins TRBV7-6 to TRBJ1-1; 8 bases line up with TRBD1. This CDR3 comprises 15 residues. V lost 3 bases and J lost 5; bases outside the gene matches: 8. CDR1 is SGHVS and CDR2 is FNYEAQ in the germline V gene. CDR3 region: CASSLATGGSTEAFF. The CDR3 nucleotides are TGTGCCAGCAGCTTGGCTACAGGGGGGTCAACTGAAGCTTTCTTT.

CDR3 region: CASSYGIAYEQYF. CDR3 nucleotides: TGTGCCAGCAGTTACGGCATCGCCTACGAGCAGTACTTC. The chain combines TRBV6-5 with TRBJ2-7; D uncertain. This CDR3 spans 13 amino acids. V dropped 2 bases and J dropped 2 bases, with 7 bases sitting between them. CDR1 is MNHEY and CDR2 is SVGAGI in the germline V gene.

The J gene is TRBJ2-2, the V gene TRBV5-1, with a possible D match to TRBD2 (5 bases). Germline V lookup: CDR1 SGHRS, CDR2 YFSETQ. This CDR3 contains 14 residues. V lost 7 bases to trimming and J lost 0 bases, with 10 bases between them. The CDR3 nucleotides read TGCGCCAGCCGGACTGCCACGAACACCGGGGAGCTGTTTTTT. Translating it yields CASRTATNTGELFF.

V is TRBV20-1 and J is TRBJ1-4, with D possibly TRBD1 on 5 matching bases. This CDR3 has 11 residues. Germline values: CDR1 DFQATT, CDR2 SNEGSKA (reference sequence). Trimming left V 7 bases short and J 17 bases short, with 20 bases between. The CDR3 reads CSVPIGDLSFF. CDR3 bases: TGCAGTGTTCCGATCGGGGACCTTTCTTTTTTT.

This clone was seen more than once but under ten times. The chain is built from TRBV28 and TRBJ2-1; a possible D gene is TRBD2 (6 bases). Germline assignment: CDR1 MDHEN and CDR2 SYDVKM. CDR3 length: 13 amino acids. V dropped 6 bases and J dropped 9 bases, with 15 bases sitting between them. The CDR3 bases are TGTGCCAGCAGACTTGGGACTCCCGCTGAGCAGTTCTTC. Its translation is CASRLGTPAEQFF.

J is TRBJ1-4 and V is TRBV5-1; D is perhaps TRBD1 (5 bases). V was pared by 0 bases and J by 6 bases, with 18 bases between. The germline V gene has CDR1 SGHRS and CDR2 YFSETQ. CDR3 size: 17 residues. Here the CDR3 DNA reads TGCGCCAGCAGCTTGGCCCCTGGGCCGGGGGGTGATGAAAAACTGTTTTTT. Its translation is CASSLAPGPGGDEKLFF. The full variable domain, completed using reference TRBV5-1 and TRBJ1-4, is KAGVTQTPRYLIKTRGQQVTLSCSPISGHRSVSWYQQTPGQGLQFLFEYFSETQRNKGNFPGRFSGRQFSNSRSEMNVSTLELGDSALYLCASSLAPGPGGDEKLFFGSGTQLSVL.

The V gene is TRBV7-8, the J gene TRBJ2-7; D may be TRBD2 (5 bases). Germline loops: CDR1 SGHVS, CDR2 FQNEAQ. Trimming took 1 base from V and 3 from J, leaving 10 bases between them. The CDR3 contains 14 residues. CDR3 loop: CASSLGPGIYEQYF. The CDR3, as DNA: TGTGCCAGCAGCTTAGGGCCGGGAATCTACGAGCAGTACTTC.

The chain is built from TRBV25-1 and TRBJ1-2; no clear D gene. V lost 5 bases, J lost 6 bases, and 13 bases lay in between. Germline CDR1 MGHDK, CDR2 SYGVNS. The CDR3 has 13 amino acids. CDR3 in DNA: TGTGCCAGCAGTCCCTTGTTGGGCAATGGCTACACCTTC. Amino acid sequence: CASSPLLGNGYTF.

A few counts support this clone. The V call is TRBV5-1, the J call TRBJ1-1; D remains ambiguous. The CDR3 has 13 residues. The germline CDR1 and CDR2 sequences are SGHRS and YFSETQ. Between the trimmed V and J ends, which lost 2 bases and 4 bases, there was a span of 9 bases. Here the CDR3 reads CASSLVASTEAFF. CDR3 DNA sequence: TGCGCCAGCAGCTTAGTGGCGTCCACTGAAGCTTTCTTT. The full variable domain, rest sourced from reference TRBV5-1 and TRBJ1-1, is KAGVTQTPRYLIKTRGQQVTLSCSPISGHRSVSWYQQTPGQGLQFLFEYFSETQRNKGNFPGRFSGRQFSNSRSEMNVSTLELGDSALYLCASSLVASTEAFFGQGTRLTVV.

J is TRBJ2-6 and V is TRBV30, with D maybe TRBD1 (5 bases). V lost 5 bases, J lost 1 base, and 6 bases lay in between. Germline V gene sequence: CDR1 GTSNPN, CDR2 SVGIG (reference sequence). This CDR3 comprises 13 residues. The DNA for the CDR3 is TGTGCCTGGGACAGATCTGGGGCCAACGTCCTGACTTTC. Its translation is CAWDRSGANVLTF.

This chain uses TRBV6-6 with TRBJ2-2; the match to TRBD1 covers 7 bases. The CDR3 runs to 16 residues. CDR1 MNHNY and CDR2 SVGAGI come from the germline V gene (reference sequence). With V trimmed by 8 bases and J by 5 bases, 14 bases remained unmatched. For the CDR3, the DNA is TGTGCCAGCGCGGTAACAGGGGCGCCAATAACCGGGGAGCTGTTTTTT. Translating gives CASAVTGAPITGELFF.

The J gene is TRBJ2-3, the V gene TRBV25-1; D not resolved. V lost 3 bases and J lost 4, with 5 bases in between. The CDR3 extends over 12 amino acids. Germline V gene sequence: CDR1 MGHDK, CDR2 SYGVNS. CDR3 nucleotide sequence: TGTGCCAGCAGTGATACGTCAGATACGCAGTATTTT. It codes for CASSDTSDTQYF.

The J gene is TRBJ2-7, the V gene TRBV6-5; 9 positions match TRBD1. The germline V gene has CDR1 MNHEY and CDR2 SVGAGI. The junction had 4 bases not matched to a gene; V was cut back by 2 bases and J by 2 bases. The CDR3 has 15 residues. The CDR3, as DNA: TGTGCCAGCAGTTACGGGGGACAGGGCCCCTACGAGCAGTACTTC. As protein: CASSYGGQGPYEQYF.

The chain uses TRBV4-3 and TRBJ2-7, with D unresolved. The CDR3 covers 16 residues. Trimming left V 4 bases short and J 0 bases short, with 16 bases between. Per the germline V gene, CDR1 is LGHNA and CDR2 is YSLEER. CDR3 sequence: CASSPDITASSYEQYF. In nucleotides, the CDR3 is TGCGCCAGCAGCCCGGATATTACAGCAAGCTCCTACGAGCAGTACTTC.

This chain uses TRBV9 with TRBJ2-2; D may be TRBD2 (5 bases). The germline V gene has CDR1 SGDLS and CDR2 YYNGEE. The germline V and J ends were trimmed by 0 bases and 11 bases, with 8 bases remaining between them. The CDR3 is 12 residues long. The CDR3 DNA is TGTGCCAGCAGCGTAGTCCGGGGAGAGCTGTTTTTT. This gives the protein CASSVVRGELFF.

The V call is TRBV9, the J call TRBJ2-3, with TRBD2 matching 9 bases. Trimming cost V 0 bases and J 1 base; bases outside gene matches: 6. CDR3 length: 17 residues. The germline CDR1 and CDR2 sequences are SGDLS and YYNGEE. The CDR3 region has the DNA TGTGCCAGCAGCGTAGCCGGCGCTAGCGGGGGCACAGATACGCAGTATTTT. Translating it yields CASSVAGASGGTDTQYF.

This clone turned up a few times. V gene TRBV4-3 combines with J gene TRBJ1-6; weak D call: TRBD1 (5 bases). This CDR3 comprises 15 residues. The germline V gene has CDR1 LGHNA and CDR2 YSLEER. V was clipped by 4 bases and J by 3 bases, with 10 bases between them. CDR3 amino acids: CASSPGADYNSPLHF. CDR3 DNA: TGCGCCAGCAGCCCCGGGGCAGACTATAATTCACCCCTCCACTTT.

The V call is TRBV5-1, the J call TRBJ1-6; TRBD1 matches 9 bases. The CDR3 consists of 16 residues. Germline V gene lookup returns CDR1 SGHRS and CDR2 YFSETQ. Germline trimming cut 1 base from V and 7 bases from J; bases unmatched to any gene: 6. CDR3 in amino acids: CASSLISGTGNSPLHF. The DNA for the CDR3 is TGCGCCAGCAGCTTGATTTCCGGGACAGGGAATTCACCCCTCCACTTT.

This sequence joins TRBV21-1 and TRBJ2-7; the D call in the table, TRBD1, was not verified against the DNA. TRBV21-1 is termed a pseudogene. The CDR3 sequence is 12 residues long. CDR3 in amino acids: CASSKARDRSFF. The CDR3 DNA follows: TGTGCCAGCAGCAAAGCGAGGGACAGGAGCTTCTTC.

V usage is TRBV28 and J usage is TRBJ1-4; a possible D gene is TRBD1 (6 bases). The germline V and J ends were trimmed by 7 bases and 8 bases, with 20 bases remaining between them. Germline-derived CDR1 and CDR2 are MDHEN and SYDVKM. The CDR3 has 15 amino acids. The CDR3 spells CASMQGRGGSEKLFF. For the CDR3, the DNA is TGTGCCAGCATGCAGGGGAGAGGGGGTAGCGAAAAACTGTTTTTT.

The chain's CDR3 is CASSTRGYEQYF. CDR3 sequence (DNA): TGTGCCAGTAGTACCCGGGGGTACGAGCAGTACTTC. The rearrangement uses TRBV19 and TRBJ2-7; a possible D gene is TRBD2 (6 bases). The ends were cut back, 4 bases at V and 4 bases at J, with 8 bases in the middle. Looked up from germline, CDR1 is LNHDA and CDR2 is SQIVND (reference sequence). The CDR3 consists of 12 residues.

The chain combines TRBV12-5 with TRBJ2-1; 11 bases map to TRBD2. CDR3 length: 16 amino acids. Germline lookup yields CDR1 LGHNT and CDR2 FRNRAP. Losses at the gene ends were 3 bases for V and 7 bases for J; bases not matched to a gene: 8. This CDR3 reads CASGFATSGSWNEQFF. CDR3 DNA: TGTGCTAGTGGTTTTGCTACTAGCGGGAGTTGGAATGAGCAGTTCTTC.

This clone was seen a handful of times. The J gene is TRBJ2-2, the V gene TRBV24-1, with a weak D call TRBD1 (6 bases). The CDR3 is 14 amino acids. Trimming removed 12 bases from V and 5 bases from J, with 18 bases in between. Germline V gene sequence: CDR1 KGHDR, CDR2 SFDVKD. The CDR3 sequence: CALVGAPATGELFF. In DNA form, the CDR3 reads TGTGCCCTTGTGGGGGCCCCCGCGACCGGGGAGCTGTTTTTT.

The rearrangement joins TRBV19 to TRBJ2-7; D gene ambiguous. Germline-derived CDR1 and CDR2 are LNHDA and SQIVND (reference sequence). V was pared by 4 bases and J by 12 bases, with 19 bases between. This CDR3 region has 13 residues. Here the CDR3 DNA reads TGTGCCAGTAGTACCGCAATCAGTTCGAGCAGGTACTTC. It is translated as CASSTAISSSRYF.

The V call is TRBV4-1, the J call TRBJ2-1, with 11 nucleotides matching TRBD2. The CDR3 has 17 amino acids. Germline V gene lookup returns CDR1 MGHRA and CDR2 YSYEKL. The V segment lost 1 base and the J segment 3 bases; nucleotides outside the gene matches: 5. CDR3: CASSQGRLAGSYNEQFF. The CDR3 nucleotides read TGCGCCAGCAGCCAAGGGAGACTAGCGGGAAGCTACAATGAGCAGTTCTTC.

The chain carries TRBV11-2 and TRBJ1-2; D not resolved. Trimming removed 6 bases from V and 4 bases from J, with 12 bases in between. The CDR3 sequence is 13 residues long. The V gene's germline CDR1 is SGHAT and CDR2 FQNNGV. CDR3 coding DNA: TGTGCCAGCAGAGTTCAGGTTGGCTATGGCTACACCTTC. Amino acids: CASRVQVGYGYTF.

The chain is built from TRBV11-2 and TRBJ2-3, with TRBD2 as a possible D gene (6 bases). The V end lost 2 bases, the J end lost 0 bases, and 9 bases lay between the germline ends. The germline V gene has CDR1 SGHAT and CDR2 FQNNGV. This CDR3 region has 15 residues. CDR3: CASSLYSGSTDTQYF. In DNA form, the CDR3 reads TGTGCCAGCAGCTTATACAGCGGGAGCACAGATACGCAGTATTTT. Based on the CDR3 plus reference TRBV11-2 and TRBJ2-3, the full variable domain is EAGVAQSPRYKIIEKRQSVAFWCNPISGHATLYWYQQILGQGPKLLIQFQNNGVVDDSQLPKDRFSAERLKGVDSTLKIQPAKLEDSAVYLCASSLYSGSTDTQYFGPGTRLTVL.